What follows are 18 T cell receptor beta chains derived from one specimen sequenced in a study of Tregs in tolerant kidney transplant recipients. Only in-frame clones appear in the TCRdb table, and some are missing; sequencing was by immunoSEQ multiplex PCR. The repertoire table contains 30,000 to 40,000 clones. The nonmyeloablative bone marrow transplants came from related graft donors, with transient mixed chimerism. The sample in question was CD4+ T cells from blood (PBMCs), obtained 24 months after the transplant. All receptors derive from a human patient who received a combined kidney and bone marrow transplant. A subset of T cells may come from the graft donor.

In regard to this clone: The read falls 3 residues short of the CDR3 end, and the missing part is taken from the germline J gene. V and J are TRBV10-3 and TRBJ1-4; D gene uncertain. The ends were cut back, 6 bases at V and 8 bases at J, with 13 bases in the middle. CDR1 is ENHRY and CDR2 is SYGVKD in the germline V gene. The length of the CDR3 is 13 residues. Here the CDR3 reads CAIRAGSGEKLFF. CDR3 bases read: TGTGCCATCAGAGCGGGGTCGGGAGAAAAA.

Comment on this clone: Coverage ceases 3 residues before the CDR3 finishes, and the germline J gene fills in the end. The chain joins TRBV7-6 to TRBJ2-2, with 13 bases lining up with TRBD2. CDR1 and CDR2 from the germline V gene are SGHVS and FNYEAQ. After removal of 5 bases from V and 5 bases from J, the junction contained 5 bases not matched to a gene. This CDR3 has 16 amino acids. The CDR3 loop is CASSPGLAGVTGELFF. The covered CDR3 bases are TGTGCCAGCAGCCCTGGACTAGCGGGAGTTACCGGGGAG.

Comment on this clone: Read sequence stops 3 residues before the CDR3 end, and the germline J gene provides the missing end. V gene TRBV7-9 combines with J gene TRBJ1-6; TRBD1 matches at 10 bases. The CDR3 is 15 residues long. V was pared by 5 bases and J by 8 bases, with 6 bases of the junction left unmatched. Germline lookup yields CDR1 SEHNR and CDR2 FQNEAQ (reference sequence). The part of the CDR3 DNA that was read is TGTGCCAGCAGCCCTTGGACAGGGGGTGATTCACCC. It specifies CASSPWTGGDSP. The whole CDR3 sequence is CASSPWTGGDSPLHF.

As to this clone: The read terminates 3 residues ahead of where the CDR3 ends, so the germline J gene completes it. J is TRBJ2-4 and V is TRBV29-1, with 7 positions matching TRBD1. CDR1 is SQVTM, CDR2 ANQGSEA, per germline. This CDR3 contains 13 residues. The junction had 9 bases not matched to a gene; V was cut back by 4 bases and J by 9 bases. The covered CDR3 bases are TGCAGCGTTGTTACAGGGGTCGTAGGCATT. Translated, it gives CSVVTGVVGI. The whole CDR3 is CSVVTGVVGIQYF.

Worth noting for this clone: The read comes to an end 3 residues before the CDR3 does, leaving the germline J gene to fill in the end. The chain joins TRBV30 to TRBJ1-4; D unclear. Germline lookup yields CDR1 GTSNPN and CDR2 SVGIG (reference sequence). This CDR3 comprises 13 residues. Trimming removed 1 base from V and 7 bases from J, with 10 bases in between. The sequenced part of the CDR3 DNA is TGTGCCTGGAGTGACGATTTCGGTGAAAAA. Protein: CAWSDDFGEK. The entire CDR3 is CAWSDDFGEKLFF.

CDR3 DNA (partial): TGCGCCAGCAGTGACGAAAGGACAGGTCCTAAATTTACTTACAATGAG. Translated: CASSDERTGPKFTYNE. The entire CDR3 protein is CASSDERTGPKFTYNEQFF. The chain couples TRBV10-2 to TRBJ2-1; 7 bases align to TRBD1. The CDR3 extends 3 residues past the end of the read, so its final part is completed from the germline J gene. V shed 3 bases and J 4 bases; nucleotides not matched to a gene: 18. This CDR3 contains 19 residues. Germline values: CDR1 WSHSY, CDR2 SAAADI.

About this clone: Read coverage stops 3 residues before the CDR3 terminus; the germline J gene supplies the remainder. This chain connects TRBV18 to TRBJ2-3; D remains ambiguous. V dropped 0 bases and J dropped 2 bases, with 6 bases sitting between them. Germline V gives CDR1 KGHSH, CDR2 LQKENI. The CDR3 consists of 14 residues. The sequenced CDR3 bases are TGTGCCAGCTCACCACCGGGCCCCACAGATACG. Translated, it gives CASSPPGPTDT. The full CDR3 sequence reads CASSPPGPTDTQYF.

With respect to this clone: The read finishes 3 residues shy of the CDR3 end, and the germline J gene is used to complete it. This chain uses TRBV5-1 with TRBJ2-7; 10 bases are shared with TRBD2. Germline trimming cut 0 bases from V and 4 bases from J; bases unmatched to any gene: 4. The germline CDR1 and CDR2 sequences are SGHRS and YFSETQ. The CDR3 covers 15 residues. CDR3: CASSLEASGSYEQYF. CDR3 DNA (partial): TGCGCCAGCAGCTTGGAGGCTAGCGGGAGTTACGAG. The variable domain in full, with the rest retrieved from reference TRBV5-1 and TRBJ2-7, is KAGVTQTPRYLIKTRGQQVTLSCSPISGHRSVSWYQQTPGQGLQFLFEYFSETQRNKGNFPGRFSGRQFSNSRSEMNVSTLELGDSALYLCASSLEASGSYEQYFGPGTRLTVT.

With regard to this clone: The CDR3 end is not reached by the read, which stops 3 residues before it; the germline J gene fills it in. This chain connects TRBV9 to TRBJ2-7; the match to TRBD2 covers 8 bases. The CDR3 covers 13 residues. Germline V CDR1 and CDR2: SGDLS, YYNGEE. The junction had 2 bases not matched to a gene; V was cut back by 0 bases and J by 6 bases. CDR3 loop: CASSVGGLGEQYF. CDR3 bases read: TGTGCCAGCAGCGTAGGGGGACTAGGCGAG.

As to this clone: The CDR3 is cut off 3 residues early in the read; its end comes from the germline J gene. The V and J genes are TRBV2 and TRBJ2-7; no clear D gene. CDR1 is SNHLY and CDR2 is FYNNEI in the germline V gene. Deletions cut 7 bases from V and 2 bases from J, with 9 bases between. The CDR3 is 12 amino acids. CDR3 bases read: TGTGCCAGCACTCGGCGGACCTACGAG. Protein sequence: CASTRRTYE. The complete CDR3 protein is CASTRRTYEQYF.

Worth noting for this clone: The read stops 3 residues short of the end of the CDR3; the missing end is completed from the germline J gene. J is TRBJ2-5 and V is TRBV5-1; 7 positions agree with TRBD2. V lost 3 bases, J lost 4 bases, and 3 bases stayed unmatched. Germline V gene lookup returns CDR1 SGHRS and CDR2 YFSETQ. The CDR3 length is 13 residues. CDR3 in amino acids: CASSYWGGETQYF. The covered CDR3 bases are TGCGCCAGCAGCTATTGGGGGGGAGAGACC. The complete variable domain, with remaining parts taken from reference TRBV5-1 and TRBJ2-5, reads KAGVTQTPRYLIKTRGQQVTLSCSPISGHRSVSWYQQTPGQGLQFLFEYFSETQRNKGNFPGRFSGRQFSNSRSEMNVSTLELGDSALYLCASSYWGGETQYFGPGTRLLVL.

On this clone: The CDR3 goes on 3 residues after the read ends, and that part is filled in from the germline J gene. The chain carries TRBV18 and TRBJ1-6; D perhaps matches TRBD1 (6 bases). CDR1 is KGHSH, CDR2 LQKENI, per germline. The CDR3 spans 15 residues. V was clipped by 1 base and J by 6 bases, with 10 bases between them. Here the CDR3 reads CASSPLTGANSPLHF. CDR3 bases read: TGTGCCAGCTCACCACTGACAGGCGCTAATTCACCC. Full variable domain (missing parts from reference TRBV18 and TRBJ1-6): NAGVMQNPRHLVRRRGQEARLRCSPMKGHSHVYWYRQLPEEGLKFMVYLQKENIIDESGMPKERFSAEFPKEGPSILRIQQVVRGDSAAYFCASSPLTGANSPLHFGNGTRLTVT.

This clone is labeled medium-sized based on frequency. The read ends 3 residues shy of where the CDR3 ends; the end is completed using the germline J gene. The chain links TRBV6-1 to TRBJ1-1, with 8 bases fitting TRBD1. V was pared by 4 bases and J by 4 bases, with 5 bases of the junction left unmatched. CDR3 length: 14 amino acids. The germline V gene has CDR1 MNHNS and CDR2 SASEGT. The CDR3 spells CASSAQGAGTEAFF. Partial CDR3 DNA: TGTGCCAGCAGTGCCCAGGGGGCAGGCACTGAA.

A note on this clone: The CDR3 extends 3 residues past the end of the read, so its final part is completed from the germline J gene. The rearrangement joins TRBV19 to TRBJ2-2; 15 nucleotides align to TRBD2. Trimming at V came to 3 bases and at J to 6 bases, leaving 5 bases not matched to a gene. Germline assignment: CDR1 LNHDA and CDR2 SQIVND (reference sequence). The CDR3 runs to 17 residues. Incomplete CDR3 DNA: TGTGCCAGTAGTATCCTGGGACTAGCGGGAGGTGCCGGGGAG. Protein: CASSILGLAGGAGE. The entire CDR3 reads CASSILGLAGGAGELFF.

For this clone: The read ends 3 residues early relative to the CDR3; the germline J gene fills the gap. This chain links TRBV5-1 with TRBJ1-1, with 9 bases that match TRBD1. CDR3 length: 17 residues. The J segment lost 0 bases and the V segment lost 3 bases, leaving 9 bases of the junction unmatched. CDR1 and CDR2 (germline): SGHRS, YFSETQ. The chain's CDR3 is CASSWRDRGSMNTEAFF. CDR3 bases read: TGCGCCAGCAGCTGGCGTGACAGGGGGTCCATGAACACTGAA.

The DNA read from the CDR3 is TGTGCCATCAGTGATTTTACAGGGGACAACTCTGGAAACACC. This encodes CAISDFTGDNSGNT. The full CDR3 sequence reads CAISDFTGDNSGNTIYF. V gene TRBV10-3 combines with J gene TRBJ1-3; 7 nucleotides match TRBD1. The read is 3 residues too short to cover the CDR3 end, so that end is filled in from the germline J gene. This CDR3 has 17 residues. The germline V gene has CDR1 ENHRY and CDR2 SYGVKD. After removal of 3 bases from V and 0 bases from J, the junction contained 8 bases not matched to a gene.

For this clone: Sequencing ends 3 residues short of the CDR3 end; the germline J gene provides the rest. The rearrangement uses TRBV18 and TRBJ2-1, with a tentative D call TRBD2 (5 bases). The CDR3 covers 13 residues. CDR1 is KGHSH, CDR2 LQKENI, per germline. Trimming shortened V by 1 base and J by 9 bases, and 10 bases separated the two germline ends. CDR3 loop: CASSPQRGSEQFF. CDR3 bases read: TGTGCCAGCTCACCACAAAGAGGGTCTGAG.

As to this clone: From the germline J gene comes the end of the CDR3, since the read stops 3 residues before it. The rearrangement joins TRBV20-1 to TRBJ2-3, with 9 bases aligning to TRBD2. The CDR3 is 14 amino acids. The ends lost 6 bases at V and 3 bases at J; junction bases unmatched: 7. From germline, CDR1 is DFQATT and CDR2 SNEGSKA (reference sequence). The sequenced part of the CDR3 DNA is TGCAGTGCCCTAGCGGGAAGGGGAACAGATACG. The encoded protein is CSALAGRGTDT. The whole CDR3 is CSALAGRGTDTQYF.